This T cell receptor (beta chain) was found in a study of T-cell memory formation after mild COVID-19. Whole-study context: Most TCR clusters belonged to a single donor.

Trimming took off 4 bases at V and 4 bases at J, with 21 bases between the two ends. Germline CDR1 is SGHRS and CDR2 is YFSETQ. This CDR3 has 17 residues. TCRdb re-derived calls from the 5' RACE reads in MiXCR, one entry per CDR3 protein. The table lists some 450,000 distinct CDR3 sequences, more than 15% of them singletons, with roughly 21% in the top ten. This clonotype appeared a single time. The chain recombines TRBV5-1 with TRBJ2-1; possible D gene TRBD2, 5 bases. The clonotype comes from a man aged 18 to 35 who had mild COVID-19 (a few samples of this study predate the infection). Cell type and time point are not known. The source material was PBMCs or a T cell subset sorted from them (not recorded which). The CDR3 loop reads CASSPRVTSTPYNEQFF. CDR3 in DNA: TGCGCCAGCAGCCCACGGGTAACTAGTACACCTTACAATGAGCAGTTCTTC. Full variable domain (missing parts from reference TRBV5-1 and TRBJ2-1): KAGVTQTPRYLIKTRGQQVTLSCSPISGHRSVSWYQQTPGQGLQFLFEYFSETQRNKGNFPGRFSGRQFSNSRSEMNVSTLELGDSALYLCASSPRVTSTPYNEQFFGPGTRLTVL.